This T cell receptor beta chain was recorded in a study of Graves' ophthalmopathy and Graves' hyperthyroidism. Points from the study as a whole: Ophthalmopathy progression prediction by the model yielded a sensitivity of 55% to 71% and a specificity of 72.22%. Most expanded clonotypes from thyroid (those above 0.001 frequency) were also found in blood.

Aged 18 to 65, hyperthyroidism patients had new diagnoses of under 2 months' duration. Clinical symptoms, serum thyroxine, TRAb, thyroid ultrasound and orbital computed tomography determined diagnosis. The germline CDR1 and CDR2 sequences are DFQATT and SNEGSKA (reference sequence). The CDR3 contains 11 residues. The TCR beta CDR3 regions underwent amplification from RNA transcripts. Amplification began with first-round RT-PCR using HTBI primers, then second-round multiplex PCR was performed. TCRdb fed the multiplex PCR reads into MiXCR, producing one record per CDR3 protein. The sample holds some 1.1 million distinct CDR3 sequences, 35% to 40% seen once. This clonotype was recorded at least ten times. Its target is unknown. The junction shows a germline mismatch at one end, possibly a read error.

The rearrangement joins TRBV20-1 to TRBJ2-5, with 9 nucleotides matching TRBD2. Material: peripheral blood or thyroid tissue (not recorded which). This receptor was taken from an adult man with Graves' hyperthyroidism. The DNA for the CDR3 is TGCAGTGCTAGAGAAGCGGGAGGTCTTCACTTC. Protein product: CSAREAGGLHF.